The 9 T cell receptor beta chains listed next were all sequenced from one sample in a study of control samples from healthy donors and cancer patients. Clones were read by immunoSEQ multiplex PCR, and TCRdb kept only the in-frame ones, dropping some. The sample lists roughly 69,000 clones; roughly 86% were seen once. The source material was PBMCs. Receptors were obtained from a woman between 45 and 60 years old with head and neck cancer.

The chain joins TRBV5-1 to TRBJ1-3; 7 nucleotides match TRBD1. The CDR3 is made up of 14 amino acids. Germline assignment: CDR1 SGHRS and CDR2 YFSETQ. The junction had 3 bases not matched to a gene; V was cut back by 2 bases and J by 4 bases. CDR3 sequence: CASSFGQDGNTIYF. The CDR3 coding sequence is TGCGCCAGCAGCTTCGGACAGGACGGAAACACCATATATTTT.

In this sample, this clone turned up once. The chain recombines TRBV2 with TRBJ1-2, with D possibly matching TRBD1 (6 bases). V was cut by 7 bases and J by 0 bases, with 15 bases left in between. The length of the CDR3 is 15 residues. Per the germline V gene, CDR1 is SNHLY and CDR2 is FYNNEI. The CDR3 reads CASNEDSLSNYGYTF. The CDR3 bases are TGTGCCAGCAACGAGGACAGCCTCTCTAACTATGGCTACACCTTC.

This clone was seen just once. This chain links TRBV11-2 with TRBJ2-7, with D possibly being TRBD1 (6 bases). Germline V gene data show CDR1 as SGHAT and CDR2 as FQNNGV. With 3 bases removed from V and 3 bases from J, the gap between germline ends came to 9 bases. This CDR3 has 13 amino acids. CDR3 in amino acids: CASSFDRSYEQYF. The CDR3 DNA reads as TGTGCCAGCAGCTTCGACAGGAGCTACGAGCAGTACTTC.

This clone was recorded once. In DNA, the CDR3 is TGTGCCACCAGCGTAGCTAGCGGGCGGCAGTTCTTC. Translated: CATSVASGRQFF. V and J are TRBV15 and TRBJ2-1; TRBD2 agrees at 8 bases. The germline gives CDR1 LNHNV, CDR2 YYDKDF (reference sequence). The CDR3 is made up of 12 amino acids. The trim removed 5 bases at V and 12 bases at J, leaving 6 bases unmatched.

This sequence joins TRBV27 and TRBJ1-6; D is unresolved. The CDR3 sequence is 13 residues long. Trimming shortened V by 6 bases and J by 11 bases, and 14 bases separated the two germline ends. Germline V gives CDR1 MNHEY, CDR2 SMNVEV (reference sequence). This chain's CDR3 is CASSPTLYTPLHF. CDR3 nucleotides: TGTGCCAGCAGCCCAACACTTTATACACCCCTCCACTTT.

The genes are TRBV4-2 and TRBJ2-7; 15 bases match TRBD2. The CDR3 spans 18 residues. With V trimmed by 1 base and J by 6 bases, 10 bases remained unmatched. Germline assignment: CDR1 LGHNA and CDR2 YNFKEQ. The DNA for the CDR3 is TGTGCCAGCAGCCAAGGTTCGCTAGGACTAGCGGGGGGGGGCGAGCAGTACTTC. Translation: CASSQGSLGLAGGGEQYF.

The rearrangement joins TRBV9 to TRBJ1-2, with TRBD1 as a possible D gene (5 bases). Germline CDR1 is SGDLS and CDR2 is YYNGEE. This CDR3 is 15 amino acids long. V gave up 0 bases and J gave up 0 bases, with 9 bases separating them. The CDR3 spells CASSVGPGSNYGYTF. CDR3 nucleotides: TGTGCCAGCAGCGTAGGCCCAGGGTCTAACTATGGCTACACCTTC.

The table lists this clone with a few counts. The CDR3 protein is CASSQDEGGYGGTQYF. CDR3 sequence (DNA): TGTGCCAGCAGCCAAGACGAGGGAGGGTACGGTGGGACCCAGTACTTC. V usage is TRBV4-2 and J usage is TRBJ2-5; 7 bases match TRBD2. After removal of 0 bases from V and 7 bases from J, the junction contained 11 bases not matched to a gene. This CDR3 spans 16 amino acids. Per germline, CDR1 LGHNA and CDR2 YNFKEQ.

Only one count was recorded for this clone. J is TRBJ2-3 and V is TRBV6-2 or TRBV6-3, with D uncertain. Germline lookup yields CDR1 MNHEY and CDR2 SVGEGT. CDR3 length: 12 amino acids. V was trimmed by 5 bases and J by 6 bases, leaving 9 bases between them. The CDR3 DNA reads TGTGCCAGCAGTCCCAGAGTTGATACGCAGTATTTT. It translates to CASSPRVDTQYF.